Listed below are T cell receptor beta chains from one sample, sequenced in a study of blood T cell repertoires in COVID-19. Libraries were prepared by immunoSEQ multiplex PCR; TCRdb keeps only in-frame clonotypes and omits some of them. Of 200,000 to 250,000 clones listed, around 86% are singletons. What was sequenced was PBMCs or T cells enriched from blood (not recorded which). The receptors stem from a woman in her thirties or forties with acute COVID-19. CDR3s include the opening cysteine and the closing phenylalanine or tryptophan. The D gene is left open where the match is weak.

V gene,D gene,CDR3 protein
TRBV7-8,.,CASSLARALIQETQYF
TRBV6-6,.,CASSSAGVSSPLHF
TRBV12-3/TRBV12-4,.,CASSPTGAGELFF
TRBV29-1,TRBD1,CSDRQGGGYTF
TRBV6-5,.,CASSWEGGTEAFF
TRBV12-3/TRBV12-4,.,CASGQNQPQHF
TRBV29-1,TRBD1,CSVVSFEQGARGYTF
TRBV12-3/TRBV12-4,.,CASSPTGGTQHF
TRBV12-5,TRBD1,CASALRTGGAGLGNQPQHF
TRBV2,.,CASEATRQETQYF
TRBV4-1,TRBD1,CASSRVDRGTEAFF
TRBV11-2,.,CASSYEQVGNTIYF
TRBV9,TRBD1,CASSPRGQGAISPLHF
TRBV9,.,CASSVPRMRGGNTDTQYF
TRBV12-5,.,CASGETGTTGELFF
TRBV20-1,.,CSASRGDTQYF
TRBV19,TRBD2,CASSMGRVRDEQYF
TRBV18,.,CASSPPLVSYNEQFF
TRBV6-4,TRBD2,CASSGVASGYNEQFF
TRBV7-9,.,CASSSRDNQPQHF
TRBV19,TRBD1,CASSNGTGNYYGYTF
TRBV5-1,.,CASSLFSGIGSGANVLTF
TRBV6-1,TRBD1,CASSDSQQGVGGNTIYF
TRBV19,.,CASGAVGSYNEQFF
TRBV7-9,.,CASSLMGANYGYTF
TRBV6-5,TRBD1,CATSTGSDTEAFF
TRBV12-3/TRBV12-4,.,CASSLDRTEAFF
TRBV7-3,TRBD1,CASSPGGYNSPLHF
TRBV7-8,.,CASSLGQGGSPLHF
TRBV4-2,TRBD1,CASSQTGQGIQGGYTF
TRBV2,TRBD1,CASSDGGQGAGEAFF
TRBV7-9,.,CASTASGGVLEKLFF
TRBV29-1,.,CSVQAATNEKLFF
TRBV27,.,CASSPGFSYGYTF
TRBV11-2,TRBD1,CASSLTGDTEAFF
TRBV7-9,.,CASSLGPYYEQYF
TRBV4-3,.,CASSQDVGRGNTEAFF
TRBV25-1,.,CASSEYAGGGNTIYF
TRBV7-2,.,CASSISAASPLHF
TRBV12-5,TRBD1,CASGLGTGSTDTQYF
TRBV11-2,.,CASSQAGSTDTQYF
TRBV24-1,TRBD1,CATSETGVGGYTF
TRBV5-8,TRBD1,CASSLWTGGMNTEAFF
TRBV7-9,.,CATMGPLGAGNQPQHF
TRBV28,TRBD1,CASSLPTGGGDSNQPQHF
TRBV4-2,.,CASSQDLSQRNTEAFF
TRBV7-8,.,CASSLGLRGPERDEQFF
TRBV12-3/TRBV12-4,.,CASSFKSGNTIYF
TRBV18,.,CASSPPLGGKNTEAFF
TRBV6-2/TRBV6-3,TRBD1,CASSYRGSTGGYGYTF
TRBV10-2,.,CASGKGGNSHEQFF
TRBV7-8,.,CASSQRRTEAFF
TRBV27,TRBD2,CASSLRGGATDTQYF